This entry features one TCR beta chain sequence. Its antigen is unidentified. This specimen comes from a study of cytomegalovirus exposure and HLA in healthy donors. Study-wide results and caveats: That first-cohort TCR clusters tended to co-occur in the 100 to 150 validation repertoires was found in a later analysis. Published work reported that the classifier diagnosed cytomegalovirus status with high specificity and sensitivity. Most TCR sequences were seen very rarely across donors, but some public TCRs occurred in many.

Data came from immunoSEQ multiplex PCR; TCRdb stores just in-frame clones and leaves some out. The sample has 200,000 to 300,000 clones, around 91% seen once. The sequence was collected from a woman in her twenties or thirties in good health and CMV-seronegative. The specimen sequenced was PBMCs.

CDR3 DNA: TGTGCCAGTAGTGCGTGGACAGGGGCCACAAGGGACACTGAAGCTTTCTTT. Its protein is CASSAWTGATRDTEAFF. The gene calls are TRBV19 and TRBJ1-1; 9 nucleotides align to TRBD1. Germline V lookup: CDR1 LNHDA, CDR2 SQIVND (reference sequence). CDR3 size: 17 residues. V lost 5 bases, J lost 3 bases, and 13 bases stayed unmatched.